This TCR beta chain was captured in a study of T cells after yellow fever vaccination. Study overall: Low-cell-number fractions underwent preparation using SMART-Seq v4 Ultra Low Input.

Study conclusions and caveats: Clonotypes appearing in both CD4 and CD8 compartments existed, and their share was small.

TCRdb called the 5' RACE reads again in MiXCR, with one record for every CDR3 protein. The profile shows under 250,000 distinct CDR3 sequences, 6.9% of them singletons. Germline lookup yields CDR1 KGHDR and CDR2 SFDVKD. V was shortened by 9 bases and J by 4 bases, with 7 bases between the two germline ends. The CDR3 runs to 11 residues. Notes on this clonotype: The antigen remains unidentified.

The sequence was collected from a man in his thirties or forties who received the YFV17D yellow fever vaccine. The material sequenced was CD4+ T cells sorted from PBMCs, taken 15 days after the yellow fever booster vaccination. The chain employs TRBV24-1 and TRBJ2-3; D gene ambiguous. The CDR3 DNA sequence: TGTGCCACCGCATTGTCAGATACGCAGTATTTT. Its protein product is CATALSDTQYF.